Presented here are 22 T cell receptor beta chains from one specimen sequenced in a study of T-cell reconstitution after alpha-beta-depleted transplantation in children. Unique molecular identifiers were incorporated during preparation of the TCRbeta library. TCRdb recomputed calls from the PCR reads with MiXCR, one row per CDR3 protein. The table lists around 600,000 distinct CDR3 sequences, approximately 16% of them singletons, with around 0.96% in the top ten. The specimen comprised PBMCs from the stem cell graft donor, sampled from the stem cell graft. All receptors come from a human donor who donated a stem cell graft to a child with acute myeloid leukemia.

The table lists this clonotype with a count of one. The chain joins TRBV4-1 to TRBJ1-1; weak D call: TRBD1 (6 bases). The CDR3 contains 14 residues. With 1 base removed from V and 5 bases from J, the gap between germline ends came to 11 bases. The germline V gene has CDR1 MGHRA and CDR2 YSYEKL. CDR3 DNA sequence: TGCGCCAGCAGCCAAGGAGTGGGGGCTACTGAAGCTTTCTTT. Its protein product is CASSQGVGATEAFF.

CDR3 nucleotides: TGCGCCAGCAGCTTGGTTATAGGCGGGGGCCCACAAGAGACCCAGTACTTC. Translation gives CASSLVIGGGPQETQYF. J is TRBJ2-5 and V is TRBV5-1; possibly TRBD2 for D (7 bases). The CDR3 is made up of 17 amino acids. Germline CDR1 SGHRS, CDR2 YFSETQ. V shed 0 bases and J shed 2 bases, with 17 bases lying between them.

At least ten counts were recorded for this clonotype. The chain uses TRBV20-1 and TRBJ1-2; tentatively, D is TRBD1 (5 bases). In germline, CDR1 is DFQATT, CDR2 SNEGSKA (reference sequence). V dropped 6 bases and J dropped 4 bases, with 15 bases sitting between them. The CDR3 totals 13 residues. The DNA of the CDR3 is TGCAGTGCCGTTCCGGGGGGTTCCTATGGCTACACCTTC. Translating it yields CSAVPGGSYGYTF.

The table lists this clonotype with a few counts. The chain employs TRBV7-2 and TRBJ1-2; D is uncertain. V lost 2 bases and J lost 0, with 19 bases in between. CDR1 is SGHTA and CDR2 is FQGNSA in the germline V gene. There are 18 residues in the CDR3. The CDR3 coding sequence is TGTGCCAGCAGCTTAATTGGATTGGAGAACCAAGCTAACTATGGCTACACCTTC. Its protein product is CASSLIGLENQANYGYTF.

This chain joins TRBV5-6 and TRBJ1-1; D gene ambiguous. Trimming took 0 bases from V and 3 from J, leaving 15 bases between them. Germline V gene sequence: CDR1 SGHDT, CDR2 YYEEEE. This CDR3 region has 16 residues. CDR3 in amino acids: CASSLGAGTVDTEAFF. In DNA, the CDR3 is TGTGCCAGCAGCTTGGGGGCGGGAACCGTGGACACTGAAGCTTTCTTT.

In its sample, this clonotype was seen a few times. The V call is TRBV7-2, the J call TRBJ2-3, with D perhaps matching TRBD2 (5 bases). Trimming removed 4 bases at V and 2 bases at J, with 7 bases between. The CDR3 is 13 residues long. Looked up from germline, CDR1 is SGHTA and CDR2 is FQGNSA. This CDR3 reads CASSSTNTDTQYF. The CDR3 coding sequence is TGTGCCAGCAGCTCGACTAACACAGATACGCAGTATTTT.

The chain combines TRBV29-1 with TRBJ2-1; weak D call: TRBD2 (5 bases). The germline V gene encodes CDR1 SQVTM and CDR2 ANQGSEA. V shed 7 bases and J shed 1 base, with 17 bases lying between them. This CDR3 has 15 amino acids. The chain's CDR3 is CSAGVIRFSYNEQFF. CDR3 nucleotides: TGCAGCGCCGGGGTGATCAGGTTTTCCTACAATGAGCAGTTCTTC.

V usage is TRBV5-1 and J usage is TRBJ2-7; no firm D call. The V gene's germline CDR1 is SGHRS and CDR2 YFSETQ. V lost 1 base to trimming and J lost 3 bases, with 8 bases between them. The CDR3 sequence is 13 residues long. In DNA, the CDR3 is TGCGCCAGCAGCTTGATCCCTGGCTACGAGCAGTACGTC. It translates to CASSLIPGYEQYV.

This sequence joins TRBV5-5 and TRBJ2-3; a weak D match, TRBD2 (6 bases). The CDR3 extends over 14 amino acids. Germline V gene lookup returns CDR1 SGHKS and CDR2 YYEKEE (reference sequence). The V end lost 7 bases, the J end lost 2 bases, and 14 bases lay between the germline ends. The CDR3 region has the DNA TGTGCCAGCGCCTTCCGCGGGGACACAGATACGCAGTATTTT. Translating gives CASAFRGDTDTQYF.

This clonotype was counted many times. The rearrangement uses TRBV10-3 and TRBJ1-4, with D maybe TRBD1 (5 bases). Germline-derived CDR1 and CDR2 are ENHRY and SYGVKD. CDR3 length equals 13 residues. Trimming cost V 10 bases and J 7 bases, with 16 bases left between them. CDR3 in amino acids: CATSGTDGEKLFF. Written as DNA, the CDR3 is TGTGCCACCTCAGGGACGGACGGTGAAAAACTGTTTTTT.

This clonotype occurred a few times. This chain connects TRBV20-1 to TRBJ1-5, with D possibly TRBD1 on 5 matching bases. CDR3 size: 16 residues. Germline values: CDR1 DFQATT, CDR2 SNEGSKA (reference sequence). Trimming took off 4 bases at V and 0 bases at J, with 16 bases between the two ends. CDR3 sequence reads: CSATGWTSYSNQPQHF. The CDR3 nucleotides are TGCAGTGCTACGGGTTGGACATCTTATAGCAATCAGCCCCAGCATTTT.

This clonotype was seen a few times. The chain combines TRBV6-1 with TRBJ2-3; D uncertain. Germline assignment: CDR1 MNHNS and CDR2 SASEGT. This CDR3 has 14 amino acids. Between the trimmed V and J ends, which lost 7 bases and 3 bases, there was a span of 14 bases. CDR3 amino acids: CASTRGMRTDTQYF. The CDR3, as DNA: TGTGCCAGCACCCGCGGAATGAGAACAGATACGCAGTATTTT.

This clonotype was recorded a few times. The chain has TRBV4-2 and TRBJ2-3; TRBD2 might be the D (6 bases). Per germline, CDR1 LGHNA and CDR2 YNFKEQ. CDR3 length equals 14 residues. V lost 2 bases and J 5 bases, leaving 11 bases between the germline ends. The DNA for the CDR3 is TGTGCCAGCAGCCAACGCGGGGATGAAGATACGCAGTATTTT. Translated: CASSQRGDEDTQYF.

This clonotype was observed many times. This chain joins TRBV29-1 and TRBJ1-2; no clear D. Germline V gene data show CDR1 as SQVTM and CDR2 as ANQGSEA. V dropped 3 bases and J dropped 2 bases, with 16 bases sitting between them. This CDR3 region has 15 residues. The CDR3 region is CSVDAPEGKNYGYTF. CDR3 bases: TGCAGCGTTGACGCCCCAGAAGGGAAGAACTATGGCTACACCTTC.

Many counts were recorded for this clonotype. The chain carries TRBV15 and TRBJ1-3; D is possibly TRBD1 (5 bases). This CDR3 is built from 15 residues. The ends were cut back, 0 bases at V and 4 bases at J, with 10 bases in the middle. CDR1 is LNHNV and CDR2 is YYDKDF in the germline V gene (reference sequence). In DNA form, the CDR3 reads TGTGCCACCAGCAGAGAAGAAGGGGTCGGAAACACCATATATTTT. Amino acids: CATSREEGVGNTIYF.

The rearrangement joins TRBV7-7 to TRBJ2-1; perhaps TRBD1 as D (6 bases). Germline V CDR1 and CDR2: SSHAT, FNYEAQ (reference sequence). Trimming cost V 1 base and J 0 bases, with 13 bases left between them. The CDR3 totals 17 residues. CDR3 loop: CASSLDSGQSSYNEQFF. DNA of the CDR3: TGTGCCAGCAGCTTAGATTCCGGACAGAGCTCCTACAATGAGCAGTTCTTC.

This sequence joins TRBV27 and TRBJ2-3, with D possibly TRBD1 on 6 matching bases. CDR1 MNHEY and CDR2 SMNVEV come from the germline V gene (reference sequence). This CDR3 is built from 15 residues. The germline V and J ends were trimmed by 6 bases and 5 bases, with 18 bases remaining between them. The CDR3, as DNA: TGTGCCAGCAGCTTGAGGGACACCCGGGGAGATACGCAGTATTTT. This translates into CASSLRDTRGDTQYF.

This clonotype was observed many times. The V call is TRBV10-3, the J call TRBJ1-2, with 8 bases identical to TRBD1. This CDR3 has 17 residues. CDR1 and CDR2 from the germline V gene are ENHRY and SYGVKD. V lost 0 bases to trimming and J lost 6 bases; unmatched junction nucleotides: 12. This chain's CDR3 is CAISESIPRTGTDGYTF. The CDR3 DNA reads TGTGCCATCAGTGAGTCGATCCCCCGGACAGGGACAGATGGCTACACCTTC.

This clonotype was detected a few times. The chain joins TRBV12-3 or TRBV12-4 to TRBJ1-3; no firm D call. This CDR3 has 15 amino acids. V lost 5 bases and J 6 bases, leaving 17 bases between the germline ends. The CDR3 here is CASSPWETWANTIYF. In DNA, the CDR3 is TGTGCCAGCAGTCCCTGGGAGACCTGGGCAAACACCATATATTTT.

Comment on this clonotype: A single base separates this from a much larger clone, so it may be a read error. V usage is TRBV5-6 and J usage is TRBJ1-5; no firm D call. This CDR3 is 16 amino acids long. Germline V CDR1 and CDR2: SGHDT, YYEEEE. The CDR3 here is CASSFFSGNSIQPQHF. The CDR3 region has the DNA TGTGCCAGCAGCTTTTTTTCCGGGAATAGCATTCAGCCCCAGCATTTT.

This clonotype was found a few times. This sequence joins TRBV12-3 or TRBV12-4 and TRBJ2-7; D may be TRBD2 (6 bases). The V gene lost 6 bases and the J gene lost 7 bases, with 13 bases spanning the gap. The CDR3 extends over 12 amino acids. The CDR3 region is CASSAAGMEQYF. The CDR3 bases are TGTGCCAGCAGCGCGGCGGGGATGGAGCAGTACTTC.

This chain links TRBV12-3 or TRBV12-4 with TRBJ1-6, with a tentative D call TRBD1 (6 bases). The CDR3 runs to 17 residues. V was shortened by 3 bases and J by 0 bases, with 12 bases between the two germline ends. The chain's CDR3 is CASSFSRGGSYNSPLHF. The CDR3 nucleotides read TGTGCCAGCAGTTTTTCCAGGGGAGGCTCCTATAATTCACCCCTCCACTTT.